These 5 T cell receptor beta chains were all obtained from the same sample, sequenced in a study of control samples from healthy donors and cancer patients. Measured with immunoSEQ multiplex PCR; TCRdb has only the in-frame clones, and not every one. Among about 120,000 clones listed, 90% to 95% were seen once. Sequenced sample: blood. The source is a young woman in good health.

This rearrangement joins TRBV15 to TRBJ1-2; 7 nucleotides match TRBD1. Germline lookup yields CDR1 LNHNV and CDR2 YYDKDF (reference sequence). J gave up 1 base and V 0 bases, and 5 bases lay outside the gene matches. This CDR3 has 16 residues. The CDR3 sequence: CATSRDPGQRNYGYTF. The DNA for the CDR3 is TGTGCCACCAGCAGAGACCCGGGACAGCGTAACTATGGCTACACCTTC.

The chain is built from TRBV28 and TRBJ1-1, with 10 bases matching TRBD1. This CDR3 is built from 19 residues. J was trimmed by 5 bases and V by 3 bases; bases with no gene match: 18. CDR1 and CDR2 from the germline V gene are MDHEN and SYDVKM. This CDR3 reads CASSFSKDRGRFLDTEAFF. DNA of the CDR3: TGTGCCAGCAGTTTCTCCAAAGACAGGGGGCGCTTTTTGGATACTGAAGCTTTCTTT.

This rearrangement joins TRBV7-2 to TRBJ2-3; D possibly matches TRBD1 or TRBD2 (5 bases each). The CDR3 has 15 amino acids. Germline values: CDR1 SGHTA, CDR2 FQGNSA. With 5 bases removed from V and 6 bases from J, the gap between germline ends came to 18 bases. CDR3 loop: CASSLAGTLLDTQYF. In DNA form, the CDR3 reads TGTGCCAGCAGCCTCGCCGGGACCCTCCTGGATACGCAGTATTTT.

The chain links TRBV27 to TRBJ2-2, with 7 bases fitting TRBD2. V gave up 3 bases and J gave up 7 bases; unmatched junction bases: 8. Per germline, CDR1 MNHEY and CDR2 SMNVEV (reference sequence). The CDR3 length is 15 residues. CDR3 loop: CASSFFGGSYGELFF. The CDR3 DNA reads as TGTGCCAGCAGTTTTTTCGGGGGGTCATACGGGGAGCTGTTTTTT.

The chain links TRBV7-6 to TRBJ2-3; no reliable D call. Trimming took off 5 bases at V and 2 bases at J, with 11 bases between the two ends. The CDR3 covers 14 residues. The germline V gene encodes CDR1 SGHVS and CDR2 FNYEAQ. CDR3 coding DNA: TGTGCCAGCAGCCCCCCCGCGGACACAGATACGCAGTATTTT. It translates to CASSPPADTDTQYF.